This T cell receptor (beta chain) was obtained from a study of T cells after posttransplantation cyclophosphamide. Study-level results: Tissue-infiltrating T cells from skin or gut overlapped little with blood T cells. Recipient CMV seropositivity and CMV reactivation strongly tracked TRB clonality. Later blood repertoires were often dominated by clones from the donor CD8+ memory compartment.

Profiled with immunoSEQ multiplex PCR; TCRdb holds only in-frame clones, not every one. The sample holds tens of thousands of clones; about 91% are singletons and the top ten take 3.1%. This CDR3 is 15 amino acids long. Germline V gene data show CDR1 as SGHAT and CDR2 as FQNNGV. With 5 bases clipped from V and 2 bases from J, the junction kept 8 bases outside the gene matches. Concerning this clone itself: Antigen unknown.

The specimen sequenced was PBMCs. This chain links TRBV11-2 with TRBJ2-7; the match to TRBD2 covers 8 bases. The receptor comes from a woman aged 50 to 60 in good health and a related stem cell transplant donor. CDR3 loop: CASSTLLAGPYEQYF. CDR3 DNA: TGTGCCAGCAGCACTCTTCTAGCGGGCCCCTACGAGCAGTACTTC.